This T cell receptor beta chain was recorded in a study of shared clonotypes between healthy human individuals. The CDR3 runs 15 residues. Per the germline V gene, CDR1 is WSHSY and CDR2 is SAAADI. Germline trimming cut 4 bases from V and 6 bases from J; bases unmatched to any gene: 9. Terminally differentiated effector memory CD45RA+ cells were excluded by CCR7 positive selection of CD45RO-negative cells. Repertoires were generated with immunoSEQ multiplex PCR, while TCRdb's copy carries only in-frame clones and drops some. The sample comprises fewer than 850,000 clones, roughly 96% of which are singletons, and under 0.3% rests with the top ten.

Sequences were obtained from naive CD8+ T cells sorted from blood. The chain uses TRBV10-2 and TRBJ2-7; 10 bases are a match to TRBD1. The sequence was obtained from a man aged 25-40 years in good health. Here the CDR3 DNA reads TGCGCCAGCAGTGTTGGCCCGGGACAGGGGCCCGAGCAGTACTTC. Its translation is CASSVGPGQGPEQYF.